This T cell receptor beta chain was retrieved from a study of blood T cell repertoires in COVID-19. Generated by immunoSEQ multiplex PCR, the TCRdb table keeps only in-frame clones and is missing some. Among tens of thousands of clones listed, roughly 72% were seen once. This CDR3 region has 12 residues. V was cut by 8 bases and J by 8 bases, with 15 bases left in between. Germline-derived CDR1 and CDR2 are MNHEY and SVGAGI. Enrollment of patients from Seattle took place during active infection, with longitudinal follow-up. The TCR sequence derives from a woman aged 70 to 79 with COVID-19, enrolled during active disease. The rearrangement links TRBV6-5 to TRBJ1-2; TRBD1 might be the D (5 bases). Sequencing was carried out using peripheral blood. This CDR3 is CASVGRGGGYTF. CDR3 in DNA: TGTGCCAGCGTGGGGCGGGGAGGGGGCTACACCTTC.